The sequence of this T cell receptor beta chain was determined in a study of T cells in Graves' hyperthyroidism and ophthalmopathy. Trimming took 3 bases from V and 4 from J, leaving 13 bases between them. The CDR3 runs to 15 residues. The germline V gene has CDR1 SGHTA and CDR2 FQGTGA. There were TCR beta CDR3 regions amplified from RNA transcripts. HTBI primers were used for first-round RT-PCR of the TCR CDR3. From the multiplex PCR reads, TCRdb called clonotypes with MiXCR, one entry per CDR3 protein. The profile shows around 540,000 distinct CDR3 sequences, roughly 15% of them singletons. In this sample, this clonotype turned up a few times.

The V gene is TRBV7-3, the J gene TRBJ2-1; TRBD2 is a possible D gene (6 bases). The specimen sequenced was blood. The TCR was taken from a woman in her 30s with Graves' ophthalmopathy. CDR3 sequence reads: CASSFGGTVYNEQFF. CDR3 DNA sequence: TGTGCCAGCAGCTTCGGCGGGACCGTATACAATGAGCAGTTCTTC.